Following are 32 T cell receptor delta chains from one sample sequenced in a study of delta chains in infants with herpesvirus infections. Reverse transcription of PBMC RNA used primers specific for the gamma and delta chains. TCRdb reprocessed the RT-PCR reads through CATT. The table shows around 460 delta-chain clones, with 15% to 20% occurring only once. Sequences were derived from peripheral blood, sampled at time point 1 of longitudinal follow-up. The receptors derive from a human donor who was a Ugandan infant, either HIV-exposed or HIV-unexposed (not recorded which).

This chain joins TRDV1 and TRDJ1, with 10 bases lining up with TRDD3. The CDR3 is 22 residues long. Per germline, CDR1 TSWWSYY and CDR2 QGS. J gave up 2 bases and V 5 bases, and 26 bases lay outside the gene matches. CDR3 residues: CALGTKPLPTLYWGMPTDKLIF. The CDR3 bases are TGTGCTCTTGGGACTAAGCCACTTCCTACCCTTTACTGGGGGATGCCGACCGATAAACTCATCTTT.

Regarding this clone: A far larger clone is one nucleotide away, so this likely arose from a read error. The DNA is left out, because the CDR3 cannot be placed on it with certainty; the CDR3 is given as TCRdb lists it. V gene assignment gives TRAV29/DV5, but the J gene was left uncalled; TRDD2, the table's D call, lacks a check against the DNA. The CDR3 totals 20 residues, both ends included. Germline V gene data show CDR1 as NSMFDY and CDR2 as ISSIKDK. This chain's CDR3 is CSVLLCSTPHPTSYADKLIF.

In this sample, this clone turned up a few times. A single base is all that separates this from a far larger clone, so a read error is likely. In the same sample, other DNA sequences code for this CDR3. The CDR3 is CALGEVGWGKFGDKLIF. The DNA of the CDR3 is TGTGCTCTCGGGGAGGTTGGCTGGGGGAAGTTCGGCGATAAACTCATCTTT. The chain is built from TRDV1 and TRDJ1, with 8 bases fitting TRDD3. Germline assignment: CDR1 TSWWSYY and CDR2 QGS. The CDR3 contains 17 residues.

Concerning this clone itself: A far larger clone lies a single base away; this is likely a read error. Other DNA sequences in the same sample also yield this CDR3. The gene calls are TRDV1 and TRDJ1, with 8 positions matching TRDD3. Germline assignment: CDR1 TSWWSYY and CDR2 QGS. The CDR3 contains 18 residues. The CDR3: CALGELVAGIPVPDKLIF. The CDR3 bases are TGTGCTCTCGGGGAACTAGTCGCGGGGATACCCGTCCCCGATAAACTCATCTTT.

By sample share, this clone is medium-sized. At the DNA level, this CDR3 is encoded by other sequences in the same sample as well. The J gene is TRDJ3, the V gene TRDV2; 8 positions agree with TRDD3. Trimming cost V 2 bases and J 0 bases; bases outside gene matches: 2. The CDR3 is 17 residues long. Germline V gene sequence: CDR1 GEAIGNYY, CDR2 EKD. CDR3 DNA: TGTGCCTGTGACAATACTGGGGGCTCCTGGGACACCCGACAGATGTTTTTC. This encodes CACDNTGGSWDTRQMFF.

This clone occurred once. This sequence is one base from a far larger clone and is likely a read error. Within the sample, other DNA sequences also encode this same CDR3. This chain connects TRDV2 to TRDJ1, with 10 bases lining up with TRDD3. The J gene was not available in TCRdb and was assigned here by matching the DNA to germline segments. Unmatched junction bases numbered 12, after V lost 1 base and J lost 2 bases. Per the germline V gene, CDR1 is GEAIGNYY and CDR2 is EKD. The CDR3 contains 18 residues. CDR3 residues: CACDTAGGYGTATDKLIF. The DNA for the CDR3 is TGTGCCTGTGACACTGCTGGGGGATATGGGACGGCAACCGATAAACTCATCTTT.

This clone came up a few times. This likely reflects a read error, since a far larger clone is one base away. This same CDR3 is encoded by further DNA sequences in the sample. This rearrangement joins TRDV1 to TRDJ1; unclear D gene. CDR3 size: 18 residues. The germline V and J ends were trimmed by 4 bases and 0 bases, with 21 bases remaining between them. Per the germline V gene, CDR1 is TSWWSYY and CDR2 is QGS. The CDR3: CALGVIMSWRMYTDKLIF. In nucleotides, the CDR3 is TGTGCTCTTGGGGTTATCATGAGTTGGAGGATGTACACCGATAAACTCATCTTT.

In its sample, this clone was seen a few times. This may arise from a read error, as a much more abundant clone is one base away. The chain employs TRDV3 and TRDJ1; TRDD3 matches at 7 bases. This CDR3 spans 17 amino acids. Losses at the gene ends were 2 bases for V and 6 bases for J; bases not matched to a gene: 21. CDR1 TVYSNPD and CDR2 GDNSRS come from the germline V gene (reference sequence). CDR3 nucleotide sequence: TGTGCCTTTCAGCCCAGCTGGGGGCCACAATGGACCAATAAACTCATCTTT. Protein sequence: CAFQPSWGPQWTNKLIF.

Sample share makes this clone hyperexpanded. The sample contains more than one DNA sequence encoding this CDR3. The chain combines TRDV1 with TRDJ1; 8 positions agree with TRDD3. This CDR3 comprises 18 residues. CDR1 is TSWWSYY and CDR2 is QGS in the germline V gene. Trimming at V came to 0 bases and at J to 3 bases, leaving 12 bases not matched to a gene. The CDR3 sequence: CALGELVAGIPVPDKLIF. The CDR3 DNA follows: TGTGCTCTTGGGGAACTAGTCGCGGGGATACCCGTCCCCGATAAACTCATCTTT.

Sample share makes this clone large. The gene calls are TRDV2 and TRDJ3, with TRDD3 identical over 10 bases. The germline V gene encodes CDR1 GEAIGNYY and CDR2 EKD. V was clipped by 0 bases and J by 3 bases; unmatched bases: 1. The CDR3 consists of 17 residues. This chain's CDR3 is CACDTAGGYWDTRQMFF. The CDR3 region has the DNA TGTGCCTGTGACACCGCTGGGGGATACTGGGACACCCGACAGATGTTTTTC.

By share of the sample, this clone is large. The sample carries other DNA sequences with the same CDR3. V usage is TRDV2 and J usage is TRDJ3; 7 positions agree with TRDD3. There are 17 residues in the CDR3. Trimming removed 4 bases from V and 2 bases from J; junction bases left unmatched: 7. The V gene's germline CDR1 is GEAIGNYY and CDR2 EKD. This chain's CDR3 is CACEGIEEPWDTRQMFF. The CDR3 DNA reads TGTGCCTGTGAGGGGATAGAGGAACCCTGGGACACCCGACAGATGTTTTTC.

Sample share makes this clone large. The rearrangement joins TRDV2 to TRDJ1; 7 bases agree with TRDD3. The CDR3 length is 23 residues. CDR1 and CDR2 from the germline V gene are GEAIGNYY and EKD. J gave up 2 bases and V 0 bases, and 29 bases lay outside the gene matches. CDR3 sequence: CACDTIQPTLTGERVPVTDKLIF. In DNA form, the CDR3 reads TGTGCCTGTGACACCATTCAACCTACGCTTACTGGGGAACGGGTTCCCGTGACCGATAAACTCATCTTT.

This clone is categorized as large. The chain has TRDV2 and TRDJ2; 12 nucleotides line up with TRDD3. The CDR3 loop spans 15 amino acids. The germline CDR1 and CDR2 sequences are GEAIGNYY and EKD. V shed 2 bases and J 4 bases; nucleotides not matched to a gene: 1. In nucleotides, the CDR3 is TGTGCCTGTGACATACTGGGGGATACGACAGCACAACTCTTCTTT. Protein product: CACDILGDTTAQLFF.

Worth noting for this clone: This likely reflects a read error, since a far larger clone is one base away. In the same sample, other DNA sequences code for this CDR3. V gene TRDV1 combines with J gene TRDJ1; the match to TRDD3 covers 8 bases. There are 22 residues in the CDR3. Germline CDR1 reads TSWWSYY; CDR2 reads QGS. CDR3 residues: CALGELATSVLRKGYDTDKLIF. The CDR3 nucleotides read TGCGCTCTTGGGGAACTGGCTACATCTGTCCTACGTAAGGGATACGACACCGATAAACTCATCTTT.

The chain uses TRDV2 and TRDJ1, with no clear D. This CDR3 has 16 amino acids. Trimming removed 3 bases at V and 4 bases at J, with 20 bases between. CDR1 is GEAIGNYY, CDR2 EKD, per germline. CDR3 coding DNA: TGTGCCTGTGACCGGATTTCCCATGAAGGCTTCGATAAACTCATCTTT. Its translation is CACDRISHEGFDKLIF.

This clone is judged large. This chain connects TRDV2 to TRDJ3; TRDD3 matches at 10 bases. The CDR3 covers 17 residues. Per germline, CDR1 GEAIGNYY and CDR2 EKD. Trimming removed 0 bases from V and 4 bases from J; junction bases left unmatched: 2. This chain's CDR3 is CACDTVLGDWDTRQMFF. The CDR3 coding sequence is TGTGCCTGTGACACCGTACTGGGGGATTGGGACACCCGACAGATGTTTTTC.

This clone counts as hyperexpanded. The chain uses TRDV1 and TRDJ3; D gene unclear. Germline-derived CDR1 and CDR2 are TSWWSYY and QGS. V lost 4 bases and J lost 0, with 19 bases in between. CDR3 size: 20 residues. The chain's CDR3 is CALGVFIPRRFSWDTRQMFF. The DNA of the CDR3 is TGTGCTCTTGGGGTTTTCATTCCCCGGCGTTTCTCCTGGGACACCCGACAGATGTTTTTC.

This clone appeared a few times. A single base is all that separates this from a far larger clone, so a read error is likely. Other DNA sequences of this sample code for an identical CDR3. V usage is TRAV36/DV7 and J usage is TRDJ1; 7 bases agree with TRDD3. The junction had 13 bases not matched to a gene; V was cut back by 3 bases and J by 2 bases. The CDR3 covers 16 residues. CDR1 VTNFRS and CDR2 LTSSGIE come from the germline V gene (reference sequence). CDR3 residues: CAVVLYWGPYTDKLIF. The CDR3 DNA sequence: TGTGCTGTGGTCTTGTACTGGGGACCGTATACCGATAAACTCATCTTT.

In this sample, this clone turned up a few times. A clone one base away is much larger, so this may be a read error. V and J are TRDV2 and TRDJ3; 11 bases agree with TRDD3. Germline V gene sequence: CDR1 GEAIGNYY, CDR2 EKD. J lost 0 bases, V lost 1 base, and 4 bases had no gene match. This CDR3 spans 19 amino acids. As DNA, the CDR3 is TGTGCCTGTGACACGATACTGGGGGATAGCTCCTGGGACACCCGACAGATGTTTTTC. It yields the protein CACDTILGDSSWDTRQMFF.

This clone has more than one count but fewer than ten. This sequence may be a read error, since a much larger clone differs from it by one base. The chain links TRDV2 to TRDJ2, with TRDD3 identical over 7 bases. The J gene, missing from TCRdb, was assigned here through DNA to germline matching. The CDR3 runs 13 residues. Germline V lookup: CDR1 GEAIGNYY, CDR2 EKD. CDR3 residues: CACDTWGTTQLFF. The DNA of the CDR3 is TGTGCCTGTGACACCTGGGGGACAACACAACTCTTCTTT.

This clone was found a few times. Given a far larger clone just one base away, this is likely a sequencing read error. CDR3 DNA sequence: TGTGCTCTTGGGGAGTTCTACCCCTCCTTCGCCCCTTTACTGGGGGGTAGGGAACAGACAGCACAACTCTTCTTT. Translating gives CALGEFYPSFAPLLGGREQTAQLFF. V and J are TRDV1 and TRDJ2; 8 nucleotides align to TRDD3. J was trimmed by 4 bases and V by 3 bases; bases with no gene match: 34. Looked up from germline, CDR1 is TSWWSYY and CDR2 is QGS. The CDR3 contains 25 residues.

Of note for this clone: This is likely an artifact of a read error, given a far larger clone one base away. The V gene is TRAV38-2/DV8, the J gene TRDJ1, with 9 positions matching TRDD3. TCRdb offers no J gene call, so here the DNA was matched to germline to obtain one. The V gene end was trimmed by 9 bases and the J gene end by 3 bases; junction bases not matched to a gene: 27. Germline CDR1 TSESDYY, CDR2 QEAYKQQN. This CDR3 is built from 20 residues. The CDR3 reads CAFARWGTFSNWGTPDKLIF. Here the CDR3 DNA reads TGTGCTTTCGCCCGGTGGGGGACCTTCTCAAACTGGGGGACTCCCGATAAACTCATCTTT.

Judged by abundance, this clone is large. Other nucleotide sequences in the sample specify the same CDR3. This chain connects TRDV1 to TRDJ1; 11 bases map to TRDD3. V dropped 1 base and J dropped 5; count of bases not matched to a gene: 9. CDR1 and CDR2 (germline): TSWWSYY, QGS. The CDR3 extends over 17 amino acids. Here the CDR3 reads CALGEPLLGDKRDKLIF. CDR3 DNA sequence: TGTGCTCTTGGGGAACCTTTACTGGGGGATAAACGGGATAAACTCATCTTT.

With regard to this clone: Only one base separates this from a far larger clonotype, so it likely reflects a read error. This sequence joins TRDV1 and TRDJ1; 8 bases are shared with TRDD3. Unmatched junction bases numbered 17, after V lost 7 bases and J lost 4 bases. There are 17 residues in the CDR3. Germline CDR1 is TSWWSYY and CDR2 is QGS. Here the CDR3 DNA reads TGTGCTCTTGAGGAGGTTGGCTGGGGGAAGTTCGGCGATAAACTCATCTTT. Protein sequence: CALEEVGWGKFGDKLIF.

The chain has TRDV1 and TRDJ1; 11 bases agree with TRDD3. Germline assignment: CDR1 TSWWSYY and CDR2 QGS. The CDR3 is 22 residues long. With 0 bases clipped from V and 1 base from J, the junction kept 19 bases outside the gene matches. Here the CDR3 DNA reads TGTGCTCTTGGGGAACTAGGCGGGGTGGTGTGGAACTGGGGGATAGGCACCGATAAACTCATCTTT. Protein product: CALGELGGVVWNWGIGTDKLIF.

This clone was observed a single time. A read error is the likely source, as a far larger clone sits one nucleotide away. The CDR3 bases are TGTGCCTGTGACCCCTGGGGGACAGCACAACTCTTCTTT. Protein: CACDPWGTAQLFF. The chain carries TRDV2 and TRDJ2; maybe TRDD3 (6 bases). As TCRdb names no J gene, one was assigned here on the basis of a DNA match to germline. CDR1 is GEAIGNYY and CDR2 is EKD in the germline V gene. Trimming shortened V by 3 bases and J by 4 bases, and 8 bases separated the two germline ends. This CDR3 has 13 amino acids.

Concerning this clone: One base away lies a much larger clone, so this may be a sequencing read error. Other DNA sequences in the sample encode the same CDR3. The CDR3 is CALGEFTLFLRRGWGNDNGKLIF. In nucleotides, the CDR3 is TGTGCTCTTGGGGAATTTACCCTCTTCCTACGTCGGGGCTGGGGGAACGACAATGGTAAACTCATCTTT. V is TRDV1 and J is TRDJ1, with D possibly being TRDD2 or TRDD3 (8 bases each). The V end was cut by 2 bases, the J end by 7 bases, with 41 bases between. The CDR3 consists of 23 residues. Germline V gene data show CDR1 as TSWWSYY and CDR2 as QGS.

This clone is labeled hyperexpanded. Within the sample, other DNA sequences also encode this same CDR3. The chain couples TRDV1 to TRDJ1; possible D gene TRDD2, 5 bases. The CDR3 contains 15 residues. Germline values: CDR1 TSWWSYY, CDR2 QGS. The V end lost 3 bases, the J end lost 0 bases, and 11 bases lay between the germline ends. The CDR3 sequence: CALGEVRSYTDKLIF. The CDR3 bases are TGTGCTCTTGGGGAGGTTCGTTCCTACACCGATAAACTCATCTTT.

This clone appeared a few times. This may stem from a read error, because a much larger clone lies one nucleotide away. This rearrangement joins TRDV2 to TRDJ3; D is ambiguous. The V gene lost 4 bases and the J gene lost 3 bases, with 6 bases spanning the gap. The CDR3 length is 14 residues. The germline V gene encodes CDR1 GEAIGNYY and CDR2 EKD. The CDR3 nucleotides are TGTGCCTGTGAATACTTCTGGGACACCCGACAGATGTTTTTC. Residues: CACEYFWDTRQMFF.

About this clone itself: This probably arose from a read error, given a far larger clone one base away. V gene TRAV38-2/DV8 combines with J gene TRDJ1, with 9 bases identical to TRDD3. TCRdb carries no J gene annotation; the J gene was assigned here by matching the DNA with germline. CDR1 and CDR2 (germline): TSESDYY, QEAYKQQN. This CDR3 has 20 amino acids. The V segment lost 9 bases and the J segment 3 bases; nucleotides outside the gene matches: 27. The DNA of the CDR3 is TGTGCTTTCGCCCGGTGGTGGGCCTTCTCAAACTGGGGGACTCCCGATAAACTCATCTTT. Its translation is CAFARWWAFSNWGTPDKLIF.

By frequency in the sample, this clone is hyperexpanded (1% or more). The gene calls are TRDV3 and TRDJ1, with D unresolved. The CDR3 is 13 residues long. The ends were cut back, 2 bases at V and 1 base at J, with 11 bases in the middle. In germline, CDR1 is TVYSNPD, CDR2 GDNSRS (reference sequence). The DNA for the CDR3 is TGTGCCTTTCTGAGTCTTATCACCGATAAACTCATCTTT. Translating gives CAFLSLITDKLIF.

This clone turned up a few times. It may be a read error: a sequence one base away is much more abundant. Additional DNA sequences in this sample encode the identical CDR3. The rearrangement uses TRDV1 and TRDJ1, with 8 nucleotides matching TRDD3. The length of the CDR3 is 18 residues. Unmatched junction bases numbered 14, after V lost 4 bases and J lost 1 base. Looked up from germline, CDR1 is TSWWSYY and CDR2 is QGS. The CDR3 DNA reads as TGTGCTCTTGGGGTACTAGGGGATACCGAATTCTCCACCGATAAACTCATCTTT. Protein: CALGVLGDTEFSTDKLIF.